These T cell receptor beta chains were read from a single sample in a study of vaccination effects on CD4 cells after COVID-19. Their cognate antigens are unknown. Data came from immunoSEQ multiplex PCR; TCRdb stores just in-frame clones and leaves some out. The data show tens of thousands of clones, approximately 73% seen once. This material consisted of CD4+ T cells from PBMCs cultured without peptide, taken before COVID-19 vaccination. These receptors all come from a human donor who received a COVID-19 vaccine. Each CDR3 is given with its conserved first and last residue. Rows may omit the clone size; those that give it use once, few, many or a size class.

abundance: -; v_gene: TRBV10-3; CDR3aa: CAISMAGTGGTGELFF
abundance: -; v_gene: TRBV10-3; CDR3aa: CAFGTSRSDEQFF
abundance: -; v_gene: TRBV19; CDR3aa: CASSPRGLANAYEQYF
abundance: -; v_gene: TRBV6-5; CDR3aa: CASSNDFQETQYF
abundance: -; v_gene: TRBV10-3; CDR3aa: CAISESGREGSPLHF
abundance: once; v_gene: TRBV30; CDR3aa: CAWSSRGRQPQHF
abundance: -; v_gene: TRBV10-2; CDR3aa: CASISGGSLNEQFF
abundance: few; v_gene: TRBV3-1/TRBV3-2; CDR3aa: CASSQVGVWGELFF
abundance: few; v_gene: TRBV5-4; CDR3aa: CASSLSQLTTEAFF
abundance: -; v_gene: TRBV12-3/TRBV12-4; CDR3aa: CASSLGQTYEQYF
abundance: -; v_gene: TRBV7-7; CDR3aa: CASSLGDRVFDEQYF
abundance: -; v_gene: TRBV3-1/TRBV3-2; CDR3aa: CASSQGSGDTGGEAFF
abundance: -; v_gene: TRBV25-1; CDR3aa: CASSETRGYGYTF
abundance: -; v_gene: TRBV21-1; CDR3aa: CASLEAGTGGTDTQYF
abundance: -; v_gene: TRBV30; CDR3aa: CAWRLAGHTRSISGANVLTF
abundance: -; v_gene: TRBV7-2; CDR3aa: CASSLRGGETGELFF
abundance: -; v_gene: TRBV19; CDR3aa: CASTVDRDPGNTIYF
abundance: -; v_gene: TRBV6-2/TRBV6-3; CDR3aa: CASSSADRGYTEAFF
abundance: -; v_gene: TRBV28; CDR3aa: CASSLFQGAREKLFF
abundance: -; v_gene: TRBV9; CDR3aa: CASSVESGRGGETQYF
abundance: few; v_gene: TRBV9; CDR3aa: CASSATVNTGELFF
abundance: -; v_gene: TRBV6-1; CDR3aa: CASSEANFREQYF
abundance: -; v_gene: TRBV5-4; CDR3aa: CASSPRPGNYGYTF
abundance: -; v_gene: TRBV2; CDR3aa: CASTVDRGSTEAFF
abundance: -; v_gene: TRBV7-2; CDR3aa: CASSLEGTGGNYGYTF
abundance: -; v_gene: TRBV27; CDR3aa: CASSPSSMVVYEQYF
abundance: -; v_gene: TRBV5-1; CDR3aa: CASSLVGPNNEQFF
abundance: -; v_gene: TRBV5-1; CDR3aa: CASSPGNTEAFF
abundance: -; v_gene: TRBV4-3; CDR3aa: CASSQDRSGGTGLLKLFF
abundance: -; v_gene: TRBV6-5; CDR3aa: CASSWTGTKGYTF
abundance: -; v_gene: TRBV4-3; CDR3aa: CASSPGGTGADTQYF
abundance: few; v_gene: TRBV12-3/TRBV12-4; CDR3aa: CASRPTGNQPQHF
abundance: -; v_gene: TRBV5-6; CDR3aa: CASSPGLDYNEQFF
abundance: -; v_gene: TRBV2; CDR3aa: CASSTGPRLEQYF
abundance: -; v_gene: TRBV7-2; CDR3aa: CASSLWGGDQSSYEQYF
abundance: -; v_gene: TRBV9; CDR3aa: CASSDRASGTPSYEQYF
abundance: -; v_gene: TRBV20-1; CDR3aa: CSASRAFEKLFF
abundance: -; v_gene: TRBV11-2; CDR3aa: CASSSSVADHNEQFF
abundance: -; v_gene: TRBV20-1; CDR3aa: CSPSRDYGYTF
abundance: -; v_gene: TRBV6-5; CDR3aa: CASSYEGQGFNEQFF
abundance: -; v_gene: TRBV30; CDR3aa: CAWSELAPYNEQFF
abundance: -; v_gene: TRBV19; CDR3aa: CASSPTSAHGDTQYF
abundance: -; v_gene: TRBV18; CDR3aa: CASSPPGNTEAFF
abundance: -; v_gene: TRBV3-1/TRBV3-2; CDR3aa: CASSQGMGYGYTF
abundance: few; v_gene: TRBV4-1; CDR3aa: CASSQIGGPPYEQYF
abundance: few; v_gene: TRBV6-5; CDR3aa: CASSQGGTYNSPLHF
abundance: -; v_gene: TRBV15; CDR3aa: CATRGDRGADYGYTF
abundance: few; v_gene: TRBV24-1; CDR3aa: CATSDPSGNANEQFF
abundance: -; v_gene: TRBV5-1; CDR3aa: CASSLDGFNTEAFF
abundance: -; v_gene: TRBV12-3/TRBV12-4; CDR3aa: CASSMDSYQPQHF
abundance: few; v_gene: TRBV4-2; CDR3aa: CASSLDYNQPQHF
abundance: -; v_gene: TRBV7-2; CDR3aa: CASSLDRGYGYTF
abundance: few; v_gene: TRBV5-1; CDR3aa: CASSLGLAATYEQYF
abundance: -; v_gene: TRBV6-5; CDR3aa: CASSSRDRHIQYF
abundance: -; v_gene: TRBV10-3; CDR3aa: CAISESTGTQYF